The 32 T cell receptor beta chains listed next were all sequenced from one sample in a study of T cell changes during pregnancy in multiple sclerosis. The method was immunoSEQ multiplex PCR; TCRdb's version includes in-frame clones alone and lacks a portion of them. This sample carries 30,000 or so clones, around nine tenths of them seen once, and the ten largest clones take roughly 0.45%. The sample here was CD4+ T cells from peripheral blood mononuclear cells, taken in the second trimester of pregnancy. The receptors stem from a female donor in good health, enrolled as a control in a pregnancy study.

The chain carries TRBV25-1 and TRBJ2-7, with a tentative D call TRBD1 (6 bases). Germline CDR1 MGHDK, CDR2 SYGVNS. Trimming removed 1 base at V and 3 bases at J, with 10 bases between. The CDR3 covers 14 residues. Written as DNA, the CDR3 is TGTGCCAGCAGTGAATCCGAGGGGGTCTACGAGCAGTACTTC. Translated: CASSESEGVYEQYF.

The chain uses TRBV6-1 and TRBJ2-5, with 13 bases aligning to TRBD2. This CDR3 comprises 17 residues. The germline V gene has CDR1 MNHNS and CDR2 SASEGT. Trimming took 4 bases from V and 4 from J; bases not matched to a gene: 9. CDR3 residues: CASSAGLAGAGGETQYF. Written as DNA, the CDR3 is TGTGCCAGCAGTGCCGGACTAGCGGGAGCGGGCGGAGAGACCCAGTACTTC.

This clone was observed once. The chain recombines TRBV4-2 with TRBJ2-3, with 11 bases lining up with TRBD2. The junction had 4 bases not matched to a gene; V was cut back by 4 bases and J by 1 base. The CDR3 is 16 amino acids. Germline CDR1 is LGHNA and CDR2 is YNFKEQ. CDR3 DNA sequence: TGTGCCAGCAGCCCCTCGACTAGCGGGGGCACAGATACGCAGTATTTT. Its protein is CASSPSTSGGTDTQYF.

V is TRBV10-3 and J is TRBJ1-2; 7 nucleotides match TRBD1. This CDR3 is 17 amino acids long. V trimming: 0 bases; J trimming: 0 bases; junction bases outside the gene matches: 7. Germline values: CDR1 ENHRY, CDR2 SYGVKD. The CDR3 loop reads CAISESRTGDSNYGYTF. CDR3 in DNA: TGTGCCATCAGTGAGTCGAGGACAGGAGACTCTAACTATGGCTACACCTTC.

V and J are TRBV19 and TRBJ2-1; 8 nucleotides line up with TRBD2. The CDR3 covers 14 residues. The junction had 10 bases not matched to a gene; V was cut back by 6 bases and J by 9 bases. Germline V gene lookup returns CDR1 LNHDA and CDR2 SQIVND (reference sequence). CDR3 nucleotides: TGTGCCAGTAGGGATACGGGAGGGCGAGGTGAGCAGTTCTTC. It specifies CASRDTGGRGEQFF.

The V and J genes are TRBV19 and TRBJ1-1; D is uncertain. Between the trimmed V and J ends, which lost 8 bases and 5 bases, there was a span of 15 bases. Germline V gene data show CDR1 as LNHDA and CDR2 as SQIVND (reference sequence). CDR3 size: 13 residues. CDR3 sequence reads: CASDGGGRTEAFF. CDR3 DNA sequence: TGTGCCAGTGACGGCGGAGGAAGAACTGAAGCTTTCTTT.

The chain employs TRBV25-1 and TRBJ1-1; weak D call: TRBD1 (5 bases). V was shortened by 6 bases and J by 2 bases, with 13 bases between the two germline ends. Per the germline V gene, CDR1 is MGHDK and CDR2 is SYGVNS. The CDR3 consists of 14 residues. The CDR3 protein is CASRSPGLNTEAFF. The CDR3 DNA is TGTGCCAGCAGGTCACCGGGACTAAACACTGAAGCTTTCTTT.

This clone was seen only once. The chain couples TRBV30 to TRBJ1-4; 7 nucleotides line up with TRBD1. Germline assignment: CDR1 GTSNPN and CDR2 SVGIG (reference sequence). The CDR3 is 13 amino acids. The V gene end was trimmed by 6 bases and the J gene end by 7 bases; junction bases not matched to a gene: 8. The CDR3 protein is CACTGAPGEKLFF. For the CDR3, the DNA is TGTGCCTGTACAGGGGCCCCAGGTGAAAAACTGTTTTTT.

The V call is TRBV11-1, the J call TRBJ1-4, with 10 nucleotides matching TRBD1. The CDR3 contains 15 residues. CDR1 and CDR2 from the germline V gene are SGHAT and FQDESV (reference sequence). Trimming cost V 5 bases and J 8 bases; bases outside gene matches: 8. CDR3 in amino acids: CASSPRDRGREKLFF. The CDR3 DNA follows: TGTGCCAGCAGCCCCCGGGACAGGGGACGGGAAAAACTGTTTTTT. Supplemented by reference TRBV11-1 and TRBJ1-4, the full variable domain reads EAEVAQSPRYKITEKSQAVAFWCDPISGHATLYWYRQILGQGPELLVQFQDESVVDDSQLPKDRFSAERLKGVDSTLKIQPAELGDSAMYLCASSPRDRGREKLFFGSGTQLSVL.

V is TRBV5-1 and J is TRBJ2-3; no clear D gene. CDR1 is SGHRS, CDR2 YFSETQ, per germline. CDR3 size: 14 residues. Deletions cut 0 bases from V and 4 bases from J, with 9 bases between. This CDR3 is CASSLAGWADTQYF. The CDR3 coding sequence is TGCGCCAGCAGCTTGGCCGGGTGGGCAGATACGCAGTATTTT.

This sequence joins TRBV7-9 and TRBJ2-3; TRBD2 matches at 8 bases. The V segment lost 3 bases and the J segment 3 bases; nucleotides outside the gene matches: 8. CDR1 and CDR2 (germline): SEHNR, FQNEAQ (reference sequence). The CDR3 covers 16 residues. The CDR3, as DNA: TGTGCCAGCAGCTTGGCGGGGGGCAAAGAGACAGATACGCAGTATTTT. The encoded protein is CASSLAGGKETDTQYF.

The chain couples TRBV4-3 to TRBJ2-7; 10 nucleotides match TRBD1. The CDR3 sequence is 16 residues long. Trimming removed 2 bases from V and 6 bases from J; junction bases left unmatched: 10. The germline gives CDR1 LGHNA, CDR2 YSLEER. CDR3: CASSQLTGGGQGEQYF. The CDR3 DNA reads TGCGCCAGCAGCCAACTGACAGGGGGCGGGCAAGGCGAGCAGTACTTC.

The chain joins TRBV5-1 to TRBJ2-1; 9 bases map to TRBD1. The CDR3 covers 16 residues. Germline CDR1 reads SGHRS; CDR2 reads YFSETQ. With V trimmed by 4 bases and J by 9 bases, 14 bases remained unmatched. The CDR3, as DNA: TGCGCCAGCAGCCTACCTCCGGGACAGGGAGGGGGTGAGCAGTTCTTC. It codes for CASSLPPGQGGGEQFF.

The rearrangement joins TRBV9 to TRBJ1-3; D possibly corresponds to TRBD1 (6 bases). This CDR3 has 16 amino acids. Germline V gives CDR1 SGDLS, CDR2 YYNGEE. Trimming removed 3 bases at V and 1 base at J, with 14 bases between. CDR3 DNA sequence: TGTGCCAGCAGCGAGACATTTACAGGGTCTGGAAACACCATATATTTT. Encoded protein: CASSETFTGSGNTIYF.

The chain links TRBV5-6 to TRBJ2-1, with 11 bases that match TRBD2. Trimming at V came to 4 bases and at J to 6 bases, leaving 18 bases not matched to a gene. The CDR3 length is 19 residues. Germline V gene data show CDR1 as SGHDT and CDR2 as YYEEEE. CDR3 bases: TGTGCCAGCAGCCCCTCCGGGACTAGCGGAGTAGGGTTCATCAATGAGCAGTTCTTC. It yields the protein CASSPSGTSGVGFINEQFF.

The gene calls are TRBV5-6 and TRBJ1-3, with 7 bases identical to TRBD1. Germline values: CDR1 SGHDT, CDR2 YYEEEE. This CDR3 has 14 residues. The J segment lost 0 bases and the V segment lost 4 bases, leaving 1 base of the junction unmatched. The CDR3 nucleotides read TGTGCCAGCAGCGGGACAGTCTCTGGAAACACCATATATTTT. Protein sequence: CASSGTVSGNTIYF.

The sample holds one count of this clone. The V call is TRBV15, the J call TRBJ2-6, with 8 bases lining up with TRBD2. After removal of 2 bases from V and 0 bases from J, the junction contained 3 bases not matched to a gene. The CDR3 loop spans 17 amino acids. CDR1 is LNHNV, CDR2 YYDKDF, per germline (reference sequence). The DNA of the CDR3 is TGTGCCACCAGCAGAAAAAGCGGGAGCTCTGGGGCCAACGTCCTGACTTTC. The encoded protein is CATSRKSGSSGANVLTF.

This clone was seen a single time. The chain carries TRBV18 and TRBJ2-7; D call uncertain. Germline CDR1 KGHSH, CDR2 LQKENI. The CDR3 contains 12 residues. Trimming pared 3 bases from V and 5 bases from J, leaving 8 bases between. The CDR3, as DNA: TGTGCCAGCTCACCGAGTCTCCACGAGCAGTACTTC. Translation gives CASSPSLHEQYF.

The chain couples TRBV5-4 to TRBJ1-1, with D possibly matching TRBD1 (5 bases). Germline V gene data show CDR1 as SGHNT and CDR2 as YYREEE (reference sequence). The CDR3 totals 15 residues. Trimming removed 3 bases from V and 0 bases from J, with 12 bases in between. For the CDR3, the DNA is TGTGCCAGCAGCTCTTTTCAGGGAATGAACACTGAAGCTTTCTTT. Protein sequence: CASSSFQGMNTEAFF. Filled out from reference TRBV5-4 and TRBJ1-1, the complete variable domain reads ETGVTQSPTHLIKTRGQQVTLRCSSQSGHNTVSWYQQALGQGPQFIFQYYREEENGRGNFPPRFSGLQFPNYSSELNVNALELDDSALYLCASSSFQGMNTEAFFGQGTRLTVV.

Here the CDR3 DNA reads TGTGCCAGCAGCCTAACAGGGGGGGAACGAGCTTTCTTT. Encoded protein: CASSLTGGERAFF. The V gene is TRBV7-9, the J gene TRBJ1-1; TRBD1 agrees at 8 bases. The CDR3 totals 13 residues. V lost 5 bases to trimming and J lost 10 bases; unmatched junction nucleotides: 9. In germline, CDR1 is SEHNR, CDR2 FQNEAQ (reference sequence). Using reference TRBV7-9 and TRBJ1-1 for the parts outside the CDR3, the full variable domain is DTGVSQNPRHKITKRGQNVTFRCDPISEHNRLYWYRQTLGQGPEFLTYFQNEAQLEKSRLLSDRFSAERPKGSFSTLEIQRTEQGDSAMYLCASSLTGGERAFFGQGTRLTVV.

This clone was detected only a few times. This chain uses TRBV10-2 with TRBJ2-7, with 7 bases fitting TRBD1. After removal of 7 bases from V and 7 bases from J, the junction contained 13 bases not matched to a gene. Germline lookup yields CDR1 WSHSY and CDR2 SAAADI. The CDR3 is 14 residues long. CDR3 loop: CASKPGQTSREQYF. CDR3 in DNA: TGCGCCAGCAAACCGGGACAGACTTCCCGTGAGCAGTACTTC.

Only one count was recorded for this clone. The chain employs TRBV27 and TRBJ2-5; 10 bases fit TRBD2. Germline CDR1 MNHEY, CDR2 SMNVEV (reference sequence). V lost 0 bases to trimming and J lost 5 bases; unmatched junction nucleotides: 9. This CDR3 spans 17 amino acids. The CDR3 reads CASSLSPLAGLAETQYF. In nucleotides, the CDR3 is TGTGCCAGCAGTTTATCCCCACTAGCGGGGCTGGCCGAGACCCAGTACTTC.

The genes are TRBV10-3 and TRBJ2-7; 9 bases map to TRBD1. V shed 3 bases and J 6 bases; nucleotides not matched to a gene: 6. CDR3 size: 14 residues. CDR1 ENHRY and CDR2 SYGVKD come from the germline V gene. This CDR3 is CAISESGQGGEQYF. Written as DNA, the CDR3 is TGTGCCATCAGTGAATCGGGACAGGGCGGCGAGCAGTACTTC.

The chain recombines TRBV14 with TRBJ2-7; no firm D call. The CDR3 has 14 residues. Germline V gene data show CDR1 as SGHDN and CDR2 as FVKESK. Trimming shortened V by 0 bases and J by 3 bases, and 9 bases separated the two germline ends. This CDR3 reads CASSQDRRSYEQYF. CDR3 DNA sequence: TGTGCCAGCAGCCAAGATCGCAGAAGCTACGAGCAGTACTTC.

The CDR3 region is CASTPSVPYNEQFF. DNA of the CDR3: TGTGCCAGCACCCCGTCTGTCCCCTACAATGAGCAGTTCTTC. The genes are TRBV6-6 and TRBJ2-1; D gene uncertain. The CDR3 spans 14 residues. The V gene lost 7 bases and the J gene lost 2 bases, with 12 bases spanning the gap. Looked up from germline, CDR1 is MNHNY and CDR2 is SVGAGI (reference sequence).

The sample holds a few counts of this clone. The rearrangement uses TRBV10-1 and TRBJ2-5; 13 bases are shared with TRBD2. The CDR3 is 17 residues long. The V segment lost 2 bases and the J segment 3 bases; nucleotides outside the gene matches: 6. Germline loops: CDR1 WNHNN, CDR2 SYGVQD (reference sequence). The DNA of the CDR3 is TGCGCCAGCAGTGAGACCCGACTAGCGGGGGGTAAAGAGACCCAGTACTTC. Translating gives CASSETRLAGGKETQYF.

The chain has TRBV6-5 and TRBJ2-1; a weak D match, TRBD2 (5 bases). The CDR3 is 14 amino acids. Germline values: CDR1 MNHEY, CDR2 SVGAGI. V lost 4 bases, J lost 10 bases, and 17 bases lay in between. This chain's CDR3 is CASSSTDSGGEQFF. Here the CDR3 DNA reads TGTGCCAGCAGTTCCACGGACTCAGGCGGGGAGCAGTTCTTC.

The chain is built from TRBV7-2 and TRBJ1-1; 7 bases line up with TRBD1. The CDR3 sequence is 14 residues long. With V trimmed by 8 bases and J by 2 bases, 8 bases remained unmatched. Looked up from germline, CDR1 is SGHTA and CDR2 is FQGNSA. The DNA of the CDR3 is TGTGCCAGCGGGGGACGACAGGGAAACACTGAAGCTTTCTTT. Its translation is CASGGRQGNTEAFF.

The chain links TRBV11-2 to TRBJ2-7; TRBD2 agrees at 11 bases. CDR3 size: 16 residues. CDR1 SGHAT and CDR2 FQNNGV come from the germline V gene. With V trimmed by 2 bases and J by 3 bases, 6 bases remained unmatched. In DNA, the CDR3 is TGTGCCAGCAGCTTACGCGGGACTAGCGGAGTCTACGAGCAGTACTTC. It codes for CASSLRGTSGVYEQYF.

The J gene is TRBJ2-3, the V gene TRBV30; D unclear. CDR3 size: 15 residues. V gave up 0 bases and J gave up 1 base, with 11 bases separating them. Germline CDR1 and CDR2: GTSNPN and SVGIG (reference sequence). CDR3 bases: TGTGCCTGGAGTGTACAGTTTAAGGGCACAGATACGCAGTATTTT. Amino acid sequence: CAWSVQFKGTDTQYF. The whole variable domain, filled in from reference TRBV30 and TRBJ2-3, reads SQTIHQWPATLVQPVGSPLSLECTVEGTSNPNLYWYRQAAGRGLQLLFYSVGIGQISSEVPQNLSASRPQDRQFILSSKKLLLSDSGFYLCAWSVQFKGTDTQYFGPGTRLTVL.

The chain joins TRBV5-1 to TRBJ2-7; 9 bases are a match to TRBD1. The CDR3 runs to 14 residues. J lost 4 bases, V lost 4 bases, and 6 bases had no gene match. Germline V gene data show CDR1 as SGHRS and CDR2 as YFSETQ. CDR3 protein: CASSGGQGGYEQYF. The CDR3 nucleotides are TGCGCCAGCAGCGGGGGACAGGGAGGGTACGAGCAGTACTTC.

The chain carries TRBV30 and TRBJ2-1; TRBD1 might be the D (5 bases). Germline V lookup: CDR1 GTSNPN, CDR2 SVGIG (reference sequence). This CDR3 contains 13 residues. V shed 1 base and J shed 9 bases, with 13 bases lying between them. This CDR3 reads CAWSGGGASEQFF. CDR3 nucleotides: TGTGCCTGGAGTGGAGGTGGGGCGAGTGAGCAGTTCTTC.